This T cell receptor (beta chain) originates from a study of patients and donors after allogeneic stem cell transplantation. This clonotype has more than one count but fewer than ten. TCRdb analysed the RT-PCR reads with MiXCR anew, one entry per CDR3 protein. The sample includes approximately 210,000 distinct CDR3 sequences, 41% of them seen just once. Trimming at V came to 3 bases and at J to 7 bases, leaving 8 bases not matched to a gene. The germline V gene encodes CDR1 SGHVS and CDR2 FQNEAQ. CDR3 length equals 14 residues. The clonotype originates from a human donor who was either an allogeneic HSCT recipient or a stem cell or donor lymphocyte infusion donor (not recorded which). It is not recorded whose cells these are; they may come from a transplant donor. The chain is built from TRBV7-8 and TRBJ1-1; 7 nucleotides match TRBD1. The sample consisted of blood, either unsorted or a sorted T cell fraction (not recorded which). CDR3 amino acids: CASSFLAGGYEAFF. In DNA form, the CDR3 reads TGTGCCAGCAGCTTTCTGGCAGGGGGATATGAAGCTTTCTTT.